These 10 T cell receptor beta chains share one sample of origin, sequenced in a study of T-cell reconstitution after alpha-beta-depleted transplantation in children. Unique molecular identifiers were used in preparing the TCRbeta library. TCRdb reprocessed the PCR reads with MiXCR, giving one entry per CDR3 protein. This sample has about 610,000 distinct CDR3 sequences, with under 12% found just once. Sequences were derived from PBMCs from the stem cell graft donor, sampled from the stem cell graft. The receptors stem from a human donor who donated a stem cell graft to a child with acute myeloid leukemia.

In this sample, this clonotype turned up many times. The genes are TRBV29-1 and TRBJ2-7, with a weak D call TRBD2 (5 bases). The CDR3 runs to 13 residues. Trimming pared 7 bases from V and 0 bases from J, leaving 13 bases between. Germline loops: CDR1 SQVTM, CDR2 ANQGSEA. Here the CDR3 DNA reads TGCAGCGCCCTGGAAGGGAGCTCCTACGAGCAGTACTTC. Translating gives CSALEGSSYEQYF.

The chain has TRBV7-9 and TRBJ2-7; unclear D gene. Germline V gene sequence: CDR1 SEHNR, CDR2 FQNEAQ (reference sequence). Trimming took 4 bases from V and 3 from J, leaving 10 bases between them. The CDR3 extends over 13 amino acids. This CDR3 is CASSSGPGYEQYF. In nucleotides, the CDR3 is TGTGCCAGCAGCTCTGGACCGGGCTACGAGCAGTACTTC.

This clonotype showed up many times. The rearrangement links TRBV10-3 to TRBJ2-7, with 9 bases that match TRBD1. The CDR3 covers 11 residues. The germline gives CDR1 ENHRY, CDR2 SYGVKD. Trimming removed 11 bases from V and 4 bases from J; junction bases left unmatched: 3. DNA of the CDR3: TGTGCCGCCGGGACAGGGTACGAGCAGTACTTC. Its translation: CAAGTGYEQYF.

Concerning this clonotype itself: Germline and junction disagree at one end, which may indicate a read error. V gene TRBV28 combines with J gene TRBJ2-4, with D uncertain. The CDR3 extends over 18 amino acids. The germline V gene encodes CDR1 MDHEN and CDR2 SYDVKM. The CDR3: CASSLGSLNERAKNIQNF. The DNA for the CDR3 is TGTGCCAGCAGTCTAGGGTCCCTAAATGAGAGAGCCAAAAACATTCAGAACTTC.

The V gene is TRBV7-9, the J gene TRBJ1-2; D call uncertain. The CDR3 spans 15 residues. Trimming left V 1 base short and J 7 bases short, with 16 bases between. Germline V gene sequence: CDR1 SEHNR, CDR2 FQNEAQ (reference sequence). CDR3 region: CASSLVAGLRVGYTF. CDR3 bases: TGTGCCAGCAGCTTAGTCGCCGGTCTTAGGGTTGGCTACACCTTC.

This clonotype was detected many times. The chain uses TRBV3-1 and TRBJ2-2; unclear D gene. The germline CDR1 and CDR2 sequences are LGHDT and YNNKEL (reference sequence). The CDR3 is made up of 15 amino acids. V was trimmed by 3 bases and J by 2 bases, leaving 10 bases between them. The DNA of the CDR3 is TGTGCCAGCAGCCAGAACCAGGCAAACACCGGGGAGCTGTTTTTT. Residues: CASSQNQANTGELFF.

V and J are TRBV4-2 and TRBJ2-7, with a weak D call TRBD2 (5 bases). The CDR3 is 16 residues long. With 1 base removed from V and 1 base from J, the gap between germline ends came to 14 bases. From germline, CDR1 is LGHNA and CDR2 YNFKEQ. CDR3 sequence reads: CASSQVAAAASYEQYF. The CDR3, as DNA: TGTGCCAGCAGCCAAGTAGCAGCGGCAGCTTCCTACGAGCAGTACTTC.

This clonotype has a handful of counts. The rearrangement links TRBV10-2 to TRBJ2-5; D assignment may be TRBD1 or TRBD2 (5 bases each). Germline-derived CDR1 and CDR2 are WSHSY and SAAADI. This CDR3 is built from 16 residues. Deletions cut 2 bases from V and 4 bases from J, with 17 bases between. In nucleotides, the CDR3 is TGCGCCAGCAGTGAGATAGTGGGGCTAGCTGGAGAGACCCAGTACTTC. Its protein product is CASSEIVGLAGETQYF.

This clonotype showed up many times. The CDR3 coding sequence is TGTGCCAGCAGCCGAGGGACAGGGGGGAGTGAAAAACTGTTTTTT. Translation gives CASSRGTGGSEKLFF. The V call is TRBV12-3 or TRBV12-4, the J call TRBJ1-4; 11 positions match TRBD1. The CDR3 extends over 15 amino acids. J lost 7 bases, V lost 6 bases, and 7 bases had no gene match.

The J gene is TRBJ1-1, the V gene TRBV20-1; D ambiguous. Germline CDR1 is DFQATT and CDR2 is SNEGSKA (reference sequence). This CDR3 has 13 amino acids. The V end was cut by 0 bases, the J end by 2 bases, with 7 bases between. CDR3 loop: CSAREDSNTEAFF. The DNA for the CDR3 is TGCAGTGCTAGAGAGGACTCCAACACTGAAGCTTTCTTT.